This TCR beta chain was found in a study of Graves' ophthalmopathy and Graves' hyperthyroidism. Trimming cost V 3 bases and J 5 bases; bases outside gene matches: 6. The CDR3 runs 14 residues. CDR1 and CDR2 from the germline V gene are MDHEN and SYDVKM. In this sample, this clonotype turned up many times. TCR beta CDR3 regions were amplified from RNA transcripts. Second-round multiplex PCR came after a first-round RT-PCR that employed HTBI primers. TCRdb used MiXCR to reprocess the multiplex PCR reads, holding one entry per CDR3 protein. Among 680,000 or so distinct CDR3 sequences, roughly 20% were seen once, and the ten largest hold about 6.6%. Stable hyperthyroidism meant no progression to ophthalmopathy within 18 months of follow-up. The hyperthyroidism patients had a new diagnosis of under 2 months' duration and were aged 18 to 65. Other autoimmune diseases, uncontrolled infections, pregnancy or lactation led to the exclusion of patients.

This receptor was obtained from a woman aged 18-29 years with stable Graves' hyperthyroidism. Some clones in this sample may be carry-over from other donors' samples. This chain connects TRBV28 to TRBJ2-5; TRBD2 matches at 7 bases. Sequencing input: peripheral blood. The CDR3 loop is CASSFQYGRETQYF. The CDR3 DNA is TGTGCCAGCAGTTTCCAGTACGGGAGGGAGACCCAGTACTTC.